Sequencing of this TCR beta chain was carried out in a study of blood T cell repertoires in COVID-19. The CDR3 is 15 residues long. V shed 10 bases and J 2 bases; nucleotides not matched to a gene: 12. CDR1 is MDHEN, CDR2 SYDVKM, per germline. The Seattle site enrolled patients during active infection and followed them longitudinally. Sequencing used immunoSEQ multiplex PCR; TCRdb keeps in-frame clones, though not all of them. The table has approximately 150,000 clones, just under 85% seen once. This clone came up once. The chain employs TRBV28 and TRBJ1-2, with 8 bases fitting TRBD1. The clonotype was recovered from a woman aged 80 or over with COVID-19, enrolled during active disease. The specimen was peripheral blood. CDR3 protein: CATQFGAGGNYGYTF. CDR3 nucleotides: TGTGCCACCCAATTCGGGGCAGGGGGCAACTATGGCTACACCTTC.